Presented here are 10 T cell receptor beta chains from one specimen sequenced in a study of early T cells in non-severe SARS-CoV-2 infection. TCRdb called the 5' RACE reads again in MiXCR, with one record for every CDR3 protein. The sample has approximately 90,000 distinct CDR3 sequences; less than 15% are singletons. The sequences come from whole blood, collected at baseline. The source is an adult who was a healthcare worker with PCR-confirmed SARS-CoV-2 infection or an uninfected control (not recorded which).

The genes are TRBV28 and TRBJ2-1; D is perhaps TRBD1 (5 bases). Germline V gene data show CDR1 as MDHEN and CDR2 as SYDVKM. V lost 5 bases and J lost 7, with 30 bases in between. This CDR3 has 19 amino acids. The CDR3 region has the DNA TGTGCCAGCAGTGTTCGCCCACAGGCTATCTTACCACCGAAGAATGAGCAGTTCTTC. Translating gives CASSVRPQAILPPKNEQFF.

This chain uses TRBV15 with TRBJ1-1; D uncertain. Per germline, CDR1 LNHNV and CDR2 YYDKDF (reference sequence). CDR3 length: 13 amino acids. Trimming took 0 bases from V and 1 from J, leaving 3 bases between them. The CDR3 reads CATSRDPNTEAFF. In DNA form, the CDR3 reads TGTGCCACCAGCAGAGACCCGAACACTGAAGCTTTCTTT.

There are many counts of this clonotype. This sequence joins TRBV10-3 and TRBJ2-5; 11 bases align to TRBD2. The CDR3 totals 14 residues. Losses at the gene ends were 4 bases for V and 5 bases for J; bases not matched to a gene: 3. Germline V lookup: CDR1 ENHRY, CDR2 SYGVKD. The CDR3 loop reads CAISATSGSETQYF. The CDR3, as DNA: TGTGCCATCAGTGCTACTAGCGGGAGTGAGACCCAGTACTTC.

The chain recombines TRBV6-5 with TRBJ2-1, with D tentatively TRBD1 or TRBD2 (5 bases each). The CDR3 loop spans 15 amino acids. Germline CDR1 is MNHEY and CDR2 is SVGAGI. V lost 5 bases to trimming and J lost 10 bases, with 21 bases between them. Here the CDR3 reads CASSPSGPGPNEQFF. The CDR3, as DNA: TGTGCCAGCAGTCCGTCTGGGCCGGGGCCAAACGAGCAGTTCTTC.

This chain joins TRBV28 and TRBJ2-7; 11 bases line up with TRBD1. V shed 6 bases and J 4 bases; nucleotides not matched to a gene: 5. CDR1 MDHEN and CDR2 SYDVKM come from the germline V gene. CDR3 size: 14 residues. In DNA, the CDR3 is TGTGCCAGCAGGGGGACAGGGGGGAAATACGAGCAGTACTTC. Amino acids: CASRGTGGKYEQYF.

The chain uses TRBV7-9 and TRBJ1-1; 9 nucleotides align to TRBD1. In germline, CDR1 is SEHNR, CDR2 FQNEAQ (reference sequence). CDR3 length: 19 amino acids. The junction had 13 bases not matched to a gene; V was cut back by 2 bases and J by 0 bases. The chain's CDR3 is CASSLSPRDRAAMNTEAFF. CDR3 DNA sequence: TGTGCCAGCAGCTTAAGTCCCCGGGACAGGGCAGCGATGAACACTGAAGCTTTCTTT.

This clonotype was recorded many times. This chain connects TRBV5-6 to TRBJ2-6; no clear D gene. Germline-derived CDR1 and CDR2 are SGHDT and YYEEEE. This CDR3 has 17 residues. V lost 0 bases, J lost 0 bases, and 10 bases lay in between. The CDR3 DNA sequence: TGTGCCAGCAGCTTGGACGCCGGATACTCTGGGGCCAACGTCCTGACTTTC. Translating it yields CASSLDAGYSGANVLTF.

The chain has TRBV3-1 and TRBJ1-5; D unclear. Looked up from germline, CDR1 is LGHDT and CDR2 is YNNKEL (reference sequence). The CDR3 covers 13 residues. Trimming took off 0 bases at V and 7 bases at J, with 7 bases between the two ends. CDR3 DNA: TGTGCCAGCAGCCAAGATCGAAAACAGCCCCAGCATTTT. Protein product: CASSQDRKQPQHF. Combining the CDR3 with reference TRBV3-1 and TRBJ1-5 gives the whole variable domain DTAVSQTPKYLVTQMGNDKSIKCEQNLGHDTMYWYKQDSKKFLKIMFSYNNKELIINETVPNRFSPKSPDKAHLNLHINSLELGDSAVYFCASSQDRKQPQHFGDGTRLSIL.

The sample holds a few counts of this clonotype. This chain joins TRBV19 and TRBJ2-1; 9 bases agree with TRBD2. V was pared by 10 bases and J by 8 bases, with 9 bases of the junction left unmatched. Germline CDR1 is LNHDA and CDR2 is SQIVND (reference sequence). This CDR3 contains 13 residues. The CDR3 sequence: CATGTSLGYEQFF. The CDR3 coding sequence is TGTGCCACCGGGACTAGCCTTGGGTATGAGCAGTTCTTC.

The chain has TRBV7-2 and TRBJ1-4; D is ambiguous. The CDR3 runs 14 residues. V gave up 4 bases and J gave up 5 bases, with 11 bases separating them. Germline-derived CDR1 and CDR2 are SGHTA and FQGNSA. CDR3 amino acids: CASSSHRRNEKLFF. The CDR3 bases are TGTGCCAGCAGCTCCCACCGGCGGAATGAAAAACTGTTTTTT.